This entry concerns a single TCR beta chain. The data stem from a study of blood T cell repertoires in COVID-19. Study context: Researchers got acute and convalescent COVID-19 samples from the United States, Italy and Spain.

There are 17 residues in the CDR3. Germline V gene data show CDR1 as SGHRS and CDR2 as YFSETQ. V lost 4 bases and J 8 bases, leaving 22 bases between the germline ends. In the authors' methods: Reference gene primer amplification gave nucleated cell count estimates. The assay was immunoSEQ multiplex PCR, and TCRdb's table has in-frame clones only and misses some. V and J calls and clone size are those listed in that table; D and trimming were worked out from the DNA. The repertoire holds 85,000 to 100,000 clones, roughly 79% seen once, with 4% to 6% in the top ten. What was sequenced was peripheral blood. The receptor comes from a man older than 75 with COVID-19, enrolled during active disease. The V and J genes are TRBV5-1 and TRBJ1-6; possibly TRBD1 for D (6 bases). The CDR3 nucleotides read TGCGCCAGCAGCCTCGGAGTCGGGGGGCTTTTCGATTCACCCCTCCACTTT. It specifies CASSLGVGGLFDSPLHF.